In its sample, the clone carrying this T cell receptor beta chain was seen many times. The antigen is not known. The sample belongs to a study of CD8 T cells in ankylosing spondylitis. Study-wide results and caveats: Clones linked to disease were reported to show significant enrichment in matched ankylosing spondylitis synovial fluid.

TCRdb reprocessed the 5' RACE reads with MiXCR, giving one entry per CDR3 protein. The sample gives 30,000 to 40,000 distinct CDR3 sequences, approximately 3% of which show up once; 2.5% to 3.5% is in the top ten. The source of this sequence is a male donor with ankylosing spondylitis or in good health (not recorded which). The source material was blood, either unsorted or a sorted T cell fraction (not recorded which).

In DNA, the CDR3 is TGTGCCAGCAGTGGACTAGCGAGCACAGATACGCAGTATTTT. Its translation is CASSGLASTDTQYF. The chain carries TRBV25-1 and TRBJ2-3, with 8 bases identical to TRBD2. V was pared by 4 bases and J by 0 bases, with 0 bases of the junction left unmatched. CDR3 size: 14 residues. Germline V CDR1 and CDR2: MGHDK, SYGVNS.